This TCR beta chain was captured in a study of T cell repertoires in cytomegalovirus infection. Background on the study: Both a matching HLA type and CMV infection were indicated by public TCR beta signatures. The study's findings and limits: The response measured ex vivo was dominated by TCR beta clonotypes (HLA-C-restricted and CMV-specific). Identification of carriers of CMV plus the relevant HLA was achieved through cumulative public TCR beta family frequency.

Via MiXCR, TCRdb re-called the reads, giving one row per CDR3 protein. Of 550,000 to 850,000 distinct CDR3 sequences listed, 30% to 40% are singletons. The ends lost 4 bases at V and 3 bases at J; junction bases unmatched: 7. The CDR3 runs to 17 residues. Germline V gene sequence: CDR1 SNHLY, CDR2 FYNNEI. Notes on this clonotype: Its cognate antigen is unknown.

V usage is TRBV2 and J usage is TRBJ2-5; 14 bases are a match to TRBD2. Sample: cultured PBMCs, taken from culture after CMV antigen stimulation. The TCR comes from a human donor in good health (CMV status not recorded). Some clones in this sample may be carry-over from other donors' samples. CDR3 sequence: CASSVRGTSGGEETQYF. CDR3 nucleotide sequence: TGTGCCAGCAGTGTGAGGGGGACTAGCGGGGGAGAAGAGACCCAGTACTTC.